This T cell receptor beta chain stems from a study of blood T cells in healthy people across ages. The use of a sample-barcoded 5' primer and a J-beta primer mix characterized a second PCR of about 7 to 12 cycles. MiXCR was run by TCRdb on the 5' RACE reads, yielding one entry per CDR3 protein. The data hold 1.5 million to 2 million distinct CDR3 sequences, with 40% to 55% observed a single time. J gave up 4 bases and V 6 bases, and 9 bases lay outside the gene matches. This CDR3 is 15 amino acids long. In this sample, this clonotype turned up a few times. The sequencing sample was made of blood. This chain uses TRBV12-3 or TRBV12-4 with TRBJ2-1, with 7 bases lining up with TRBD1. This clonotype was sampled from a woman aged 40 to 50 in good health. CDR3 sequence (DNA): TGTGCCAGCAGCCAGACAGGGAATCTATACAATGAGCAGTTCTTC. It yields the protein CASSQTGNLYNEQFF.